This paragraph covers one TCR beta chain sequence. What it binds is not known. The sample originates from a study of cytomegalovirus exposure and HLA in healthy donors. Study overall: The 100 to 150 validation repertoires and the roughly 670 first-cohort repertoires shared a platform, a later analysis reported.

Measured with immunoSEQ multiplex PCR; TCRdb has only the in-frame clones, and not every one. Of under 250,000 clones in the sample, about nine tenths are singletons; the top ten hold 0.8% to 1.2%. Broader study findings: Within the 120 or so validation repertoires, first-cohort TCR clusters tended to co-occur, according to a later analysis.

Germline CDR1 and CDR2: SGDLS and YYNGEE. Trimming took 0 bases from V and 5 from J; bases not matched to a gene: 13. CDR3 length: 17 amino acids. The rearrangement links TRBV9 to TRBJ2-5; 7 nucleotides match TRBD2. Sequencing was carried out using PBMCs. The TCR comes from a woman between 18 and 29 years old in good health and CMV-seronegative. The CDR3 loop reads CASSVDPGGGIQETQYF. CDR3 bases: TGTGCCAGCAGCGTAGATCCTGGGGGAGGGATTCAGGAGACCCAGTACTTC.